The 11 T cell receptor beta chains listed next were all sequenced from one sample in a study of early T cells in non-severe SARS-CoV-2 infection. TCRdb processed the 5' RACE reads anew with MiXCR; each CDR3 protein has one entry. Of approximately 15,000 distinct CDR3 sequences listed, around 6.1% are singletons. This specimen was whole blood, taken at baseline. Receptors were obtained from an adult who was a healthcare worker with PCR-confirmed SARS-CoV-2 infection or an uninfected control (not recorded which).

This clonotype was counted ten times or more. This chain links TRBV5-4 with TRBJ2-7; possibly TRBD2 for D (7 bases). Germline V gene data show CDR1 as SGHNT and CDR2 as YYREEE (reference sequence). V was cut by 4 bases and J by 2 bases, with 13 bases left in between. This CDR3 has 14 residues. DNA for the CDR3: TGTGCCAGCAGCCCCGAAGGGGGGGCCTACGAGCAGTACTTC. This gives the protein CASSPEGGAYEQYF.

This clonotype has ten or more counts. The chain combines TRBV20-1 with TRBJ1-1; 8 positions match TRBD1. Germline V gene lookup returns CDR1 DFQATT and CDR2 SNEGSKA (reference sequence). J lost 0 bases, V lost 8 bases, and 11 bases had no gene match. The CDR3 is 15 amino acids. CDR3 coding DNA: TGCAGTCCGGACAGGGAGGGGTACATGAACACTGAAGCTTTCTTT. The encoded protein is CSPDREGYMNTEAFF.

The V and J genes are TRBV10-3 and TRBJ2-1, with 8 bases matching TRBD2. CDR3 size: 17 residues. Germline loops: CDR1 ENHRY, CDR2 SYGVKD. The V segment lost 4 bases and the J segment 0 bases; nucleotides outside the gene matches: 8. This chain's CDR3 is CAISASGGDSSYNEQFF. CDR3 coding DNA: TGTGCCATCAGTGCGAGCGGGGGCGACAGCTCCTACAATGAGCAGTTCTTC.

This clonotype was observed a handful of times. This chain links TRBV7-2 with TRBJ1-2, with D possibly being TRBD1 (6 bases). Trimming removed 5 bases at V and 11 bases at J, with 21 bases between. The V gene's germline CDR1 is SGHTA and CDR2 FQGNSA. The length of the CDR3 is 14 residues. In nucleotides, the CDR3 is TGTGCCAGCAGCAGTACAGGGTTTCTAGTAGGTTACACCTTC. This codes for CASSSTGFLVGYTF.

This clonotype ranks as medium-sized (0.01 to 0.1%). The V and J genes are TRBV20-1 and TRBJ2-7, with TRBD1 identical over 8 bases. The trim removed 0 bases at V and 1 base at J, leaving 20 bases unmatched. Germline V CDR1 and CDR2: DFQATT, SNEGSKA (reference sequence). The CDR3 loop spans 20 amino acids. The DNA of the CDR3 is TGCAGTGCTAGAGATGCGAGACAGGGGCCTTCCTCCGCCGTTTCCTACGAGCAGTACTTC. Translated: CSARDARQGPSSAVSYEQYF.

This clonotype was detected many times. The chain has TRBV4-2 and TRBJ2-2, with D possibly being TRBD2 (6 bases). The CDR3 extends over 13 amino acids. V lost 4 bases and J 8 bases, leaving 11 bases between the germline ends. CDR1 is LGHNA and CDR2 is YNFKEQ in the germline V gene. The CDR3 DNA reads TGTGCCAGCAGCCGGGGGGAAAGAGGGGAGCTGTTTTTT. It translates to CASSRGERGELFF.

There are many counts of this clonotype. The V call is TRBV20-1, the J call TRBJ2-5; weak D call: TRBD2 (7 bases). Germline loops: CDR1 DFQATT, CDR2 SNEGSKA (reference sequence). This CDR3 spans 16 amino acids. Trimming removed 3 bases from V and 3 bases from J, with 20 bases in between. CDR3 amino acids: CSASRPPGGGKETQYF. CDR3 nucleotide sequence: TGCAGTGCTAGCCGACCACCCGGCGGGGGCAAAGAGACCCAGTACTTC.

The genes are TRBV24-1 and TRBJ2-5; 7 bases agree with TRBD1. With V trimmed by 3 bases and J by 4 bases, 1 base remained unmatched. Per germline, CDR1 KGHDR and CDR2 SFDVKD. CDR3 length: 13 residues. The CDR3 spells CATSDPGGETQYF. The CDR3 bases are TGTGCCACCAGTGATCCAGGGGGAGAGACCCAGTACTTC.

CDR3 region: CSVYRGPSTDTQYF. The DNA for the CDR3 is TGCAGCGTTTACAGGGGGCCTAGCACAGATACGCAGTATTTT. V gene TRBV29-1 combines with J gene TRBJ2-3, with 9 bases lining up with TRBD1. CDR3 size: 14 residues. The J segment lost 0 bases and the V segment lost 5 bases, leaving 3 bases of the junction unmatched. Germline V gene lookup returns CDR1 SQVTM and CDR2 ANQGSEA.

This clonotype was counted a few times. The V call is TRBV10-3, the J call TRBJ1-5, with D unclear. The germline V and J ends were trimmed by 10 bases and 3 bases, with 10 bases remaining between them. This CDR3 comprises 12 residues. Germline V gene lookup returns CDR1 ENHRY and CDR2 SYGVKD. Here the CDR3 reads CATGSNNQPQHF. As DNA, the CDR3 is TGTGCCACCGGCTCAAACAATCAGCCCCAGCATTTT.

This clonotype was recorded many times. The V call is TRBV20-1, the J call TRBJ1-6, with D perhaps matching TRBD1 (5 bases). The germline V gene encodes CDR1 DFQATT and CDR2 SNEGSKA (reference sequence). Deletions cut 2 bases from V and 8 bases from J, with 10 bases between. The CDR3 spans 13 residues. The CDR3 is CSARPREDSPLHF. The CDR3 DNA is TGCAGTGCTAGACCCAGGGAAGATTCACCCCTCCACTTT.